This T cell receptor beta chain was documented in a study of cytomegalovirus exposure and HLA in healthy donors. Study-wide findings and caveats: Rare sequences made up most TCRs, while some public TCRs were found in many donors. Excluded: some indistinguishable V segments such as TRBV6-2 and TRBV6-3.

Germline V gene data show CDR1 as MNHEY and CDR2 as SVGAGI. The CDR3 sequence is 14 residues long. V was cut by 6 bases and J by 0 bases, with 11 bases left in between. Of note for this clone: The antigen is not known.

Both 60 Vbeta primers and 13 Jbeta primers went into the PCR. Measured with immunoSEQ multiplex PCR; TCRdb has only the in-frame clones, and not every one. The table shows some 120,000 clones, with more than 65% occurring only once. J is TRBJ1-1 and V is TRBV6-5; no clear D gene. The specimen sequenced was PBMCs. The receptor was isolated from a young man in good health and CMV-seropositive. The CDR3: CASRADGMNTEAFF. The CDR3 DNA reads as TGTGCCAGCAGGGCGGACGGGATGAACACTGAAGCTTTCTTT.